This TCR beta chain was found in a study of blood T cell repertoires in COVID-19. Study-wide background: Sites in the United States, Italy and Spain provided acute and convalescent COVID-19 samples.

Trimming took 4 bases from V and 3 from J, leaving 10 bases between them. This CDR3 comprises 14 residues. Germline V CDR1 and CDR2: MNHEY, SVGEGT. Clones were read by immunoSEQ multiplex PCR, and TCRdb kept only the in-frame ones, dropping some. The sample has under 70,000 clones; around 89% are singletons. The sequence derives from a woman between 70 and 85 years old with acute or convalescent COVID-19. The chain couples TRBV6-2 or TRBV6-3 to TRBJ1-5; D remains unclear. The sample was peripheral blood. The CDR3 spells CASSSGRINQPQHF. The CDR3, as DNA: TGTGCCAGCAGTTCCGGGAGAATCAATCAGCCCCAGCATTTT.